This TCR beta chain appears in the sequencing data of a study of T cell changes during pregnancy in multiple sclerosis. Assay: immunoSEQ multiplex PCR; the TCRdb copy retains only in-frame clones and omits some. The data show about 54,000 clones, 75% to 95% seen once. Germline V lookup: CDR1 SGHTA, CDR2 FQGNSA. Trimming took off 3 bases at V and 7 bases at J, with 12 bases between the two ends. The CDR3 length is 13 residues. The receptor's source is a female donor in good health, enrolled as a control in a pregnancy study. Sequencing used peripheral blood, obtained after pregnancy. The chain recombines TRBV7-2 with TRBJ2-5; possible D gene TRBD1, 6 bases. The CDR3 protein is CASSLDSWGTQYF. CDR3 coding DNA: TGTGCCAGCAGCTTGGACAGTTGGGGGACCCAGTACTTC. The full variable domain, in which reference TRBV7-2 and TRBJ2-5 provide the parts outside the CDR3, is GAGVSQSPSNKVTEKGKDVELRCDPISGHTALYWYRQSLGQGLEFLIYFQGNSAPDKSGLPSDRFSAERTGGSVSTLTIQRTQQEDSAVYLCASSLDSWGTQYFGPGTRLLVL.